This TCR beta chain was found in a study of cytomegalovirus exposure and HLA in healthy donors. A few counts support this clone. A multiplex PCR was run with 60 Vbeta primers and 13 Jbeta primers. Here immunoSEQ multiplex PCR was the method, and the copy in TCRdb shows in-frame clones only, minus some. This sample has over 200,000 clones, with roughly four fifths found just once. CDR1 DFQATT and CDR2 SNEGSKA come from the germline V gene (reference sequence). V lost 1 base and J lost 4, with 2 bases in between. This CDR3 spans 11 amino acids. The chain combines TRBV20-1 with TRBJ2-1; D is uncertain. Sequenced sample: PBMCs. The clonotype comes from a woman aged 40 to 50 in good health and CMV-seronegative. The CDR3 DNA reads TGCAGTGCTAGAGCTTACAATGAGCAGTTCTTC. Translated: CSARAYNEQFF.